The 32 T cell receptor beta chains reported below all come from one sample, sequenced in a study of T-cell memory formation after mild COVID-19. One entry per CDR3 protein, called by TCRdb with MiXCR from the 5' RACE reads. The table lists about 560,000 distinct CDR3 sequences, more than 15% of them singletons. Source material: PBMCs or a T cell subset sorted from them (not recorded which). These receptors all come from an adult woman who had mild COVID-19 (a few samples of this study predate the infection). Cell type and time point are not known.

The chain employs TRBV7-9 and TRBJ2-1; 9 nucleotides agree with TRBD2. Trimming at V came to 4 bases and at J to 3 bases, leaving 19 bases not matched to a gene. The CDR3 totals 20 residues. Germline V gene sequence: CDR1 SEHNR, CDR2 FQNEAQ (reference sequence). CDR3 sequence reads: CASSSSLAGRYGSHYNEQFF. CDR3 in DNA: TGTGCCAGCAGCTCCAGTCTAGCGGGACGCTACGGGTCCCACTACAATGAGCAGTTCTTC.

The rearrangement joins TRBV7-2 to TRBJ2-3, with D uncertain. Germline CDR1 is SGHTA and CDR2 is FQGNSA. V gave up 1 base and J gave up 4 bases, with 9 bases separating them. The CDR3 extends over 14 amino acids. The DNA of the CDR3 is TGTGCCAGCAGCTTAGACACGGTTGCAGATACGCAGTATTTT. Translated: CASSLDTVADTQYF.

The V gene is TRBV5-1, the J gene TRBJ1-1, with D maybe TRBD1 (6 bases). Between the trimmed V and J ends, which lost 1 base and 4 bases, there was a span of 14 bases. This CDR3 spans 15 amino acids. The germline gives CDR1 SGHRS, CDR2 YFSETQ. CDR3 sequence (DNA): TGCGCCAGCAGCTTGACCCCAGGGGAGTCCACTGAAGCTTTCTTT. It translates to CASSLTPGESTEAFF.

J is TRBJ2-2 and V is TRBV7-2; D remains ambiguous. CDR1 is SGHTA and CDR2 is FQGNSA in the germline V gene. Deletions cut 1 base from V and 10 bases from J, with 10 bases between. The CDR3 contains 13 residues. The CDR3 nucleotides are TGTGCCAGCAGCTTAGAAATGGCTGCGGAGCTGTTTTTT. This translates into CASSLEMAAELFF.

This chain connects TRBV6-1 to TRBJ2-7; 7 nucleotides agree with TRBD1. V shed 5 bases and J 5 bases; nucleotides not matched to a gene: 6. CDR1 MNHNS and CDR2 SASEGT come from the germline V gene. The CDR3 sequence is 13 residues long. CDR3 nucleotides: TGTGCCAGCAGTCTGAGACAGGGCCACGAGCAGTACTTC. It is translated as CASSLRQGHEQYF.

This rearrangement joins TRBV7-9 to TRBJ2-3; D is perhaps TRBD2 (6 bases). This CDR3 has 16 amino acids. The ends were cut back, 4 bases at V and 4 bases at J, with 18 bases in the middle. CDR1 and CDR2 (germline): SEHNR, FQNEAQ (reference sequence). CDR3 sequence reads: CASSSAGKEPPDTQYF. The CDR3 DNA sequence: TGTGCCAGCAGCTCCGCGGGGAAGGAACCCCCAGATACGCAGTATTTT. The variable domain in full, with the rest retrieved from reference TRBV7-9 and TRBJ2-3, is DTGVSQNPRHKITKRGQNVTFRCDPISEHNRLYWYRQTLGQGPEFLTYFQNEAQLEKSRLLSDRFSAERPKGSFSTLEIQRTEQGDSAMYLCASSSAGKEPPDTQYFGPGTRLTVL.

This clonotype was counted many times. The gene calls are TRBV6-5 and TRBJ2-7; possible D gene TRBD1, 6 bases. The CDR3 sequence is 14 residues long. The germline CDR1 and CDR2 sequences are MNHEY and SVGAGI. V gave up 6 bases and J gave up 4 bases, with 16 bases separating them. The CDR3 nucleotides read TGTGCCAGCAGCCCCTCGGGACACCTTTACGAGCAGTACTTC. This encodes CASSPSGHLYEQYF.

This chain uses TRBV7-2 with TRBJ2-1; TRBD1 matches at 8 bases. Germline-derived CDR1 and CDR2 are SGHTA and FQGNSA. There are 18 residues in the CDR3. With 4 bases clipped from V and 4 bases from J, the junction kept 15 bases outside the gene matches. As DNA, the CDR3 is TGTGCCAGCAGCTCCGGGACAGGCCGAATTGCCGCATACAATGAGCAGTTCTTC. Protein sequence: CASSSGTGRIAAYNEQFF.

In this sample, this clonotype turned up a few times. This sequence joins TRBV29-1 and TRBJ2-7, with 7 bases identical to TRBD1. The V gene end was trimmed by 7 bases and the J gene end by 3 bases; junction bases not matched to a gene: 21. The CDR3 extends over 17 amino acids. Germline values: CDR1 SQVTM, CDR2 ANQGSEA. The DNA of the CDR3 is TGCAGCGCCTCCCCCCCGCTTAACCCGGGACAGCTCTACGAGCAGTACTTC. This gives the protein CSASPPLNPGQLYEQYF.

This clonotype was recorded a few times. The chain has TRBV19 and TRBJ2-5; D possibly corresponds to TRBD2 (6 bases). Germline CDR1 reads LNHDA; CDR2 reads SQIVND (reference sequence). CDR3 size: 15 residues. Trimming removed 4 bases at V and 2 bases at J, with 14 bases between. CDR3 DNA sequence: TGTGCCAGTAGTAACCCCCGGGACTTGCAAGAGACCCAGTACTTC. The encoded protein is CASSNPRDLQETQYF.

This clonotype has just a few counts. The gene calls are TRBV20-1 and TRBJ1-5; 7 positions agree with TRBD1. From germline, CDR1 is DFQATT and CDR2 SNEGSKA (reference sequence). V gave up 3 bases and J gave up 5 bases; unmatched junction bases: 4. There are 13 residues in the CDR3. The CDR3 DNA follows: TGCAGTGCTAGGTCACAGGGGTATCAGCCCCAGCATTTT. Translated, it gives CSARSQGYQPQHF.

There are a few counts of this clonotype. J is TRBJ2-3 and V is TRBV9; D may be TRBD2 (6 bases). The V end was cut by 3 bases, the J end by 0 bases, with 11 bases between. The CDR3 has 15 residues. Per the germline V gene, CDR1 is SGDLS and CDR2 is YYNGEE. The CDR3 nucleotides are TGTGCCAGCAGCGGTAGCGGACCTAGCACAGATACGCAGTATTTT. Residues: CASSGSGPSTDTQYF.

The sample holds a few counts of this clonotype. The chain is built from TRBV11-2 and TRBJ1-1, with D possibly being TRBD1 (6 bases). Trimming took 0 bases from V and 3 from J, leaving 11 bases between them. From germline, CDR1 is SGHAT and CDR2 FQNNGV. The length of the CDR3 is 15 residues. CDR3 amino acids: CASSLETTGYTEAFF. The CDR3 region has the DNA TGTGCCAGCAGCTTAGAGACCACAGGGTACACTGAAGCTTTCTTT.

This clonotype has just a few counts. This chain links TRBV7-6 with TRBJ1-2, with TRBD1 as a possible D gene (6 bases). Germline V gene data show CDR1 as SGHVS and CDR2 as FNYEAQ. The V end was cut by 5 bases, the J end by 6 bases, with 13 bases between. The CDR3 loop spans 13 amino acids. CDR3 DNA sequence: TGTGCCAGCAGCCTAGACCCAGGGGATGGCTACACCTTC. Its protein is CASSLDPGDGYTF.

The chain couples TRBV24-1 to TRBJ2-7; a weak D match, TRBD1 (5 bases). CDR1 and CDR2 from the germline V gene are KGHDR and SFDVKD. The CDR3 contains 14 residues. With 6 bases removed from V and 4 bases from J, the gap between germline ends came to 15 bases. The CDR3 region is CATSTVRVRYEQYF. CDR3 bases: TGTGCCACCAGTACGGTCAGGGTCCGGTACGAGCAGTACTTC.

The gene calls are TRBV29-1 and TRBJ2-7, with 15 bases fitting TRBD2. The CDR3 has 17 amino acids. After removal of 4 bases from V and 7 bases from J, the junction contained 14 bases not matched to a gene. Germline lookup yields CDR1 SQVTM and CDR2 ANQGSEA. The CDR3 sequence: CSVGWTSGRAGLGEQYF. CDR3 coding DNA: TGCAGCGTTGGATGGACTAGCGGGAGGGCCGGGCTCGGAGAGCAGTACTTC.

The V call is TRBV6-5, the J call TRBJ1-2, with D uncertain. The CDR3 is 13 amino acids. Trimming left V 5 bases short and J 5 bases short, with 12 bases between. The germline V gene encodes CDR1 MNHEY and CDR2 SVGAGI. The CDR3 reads CASSRAQVYGYTF. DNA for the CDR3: TGTGCCAGCAGTCGGGCCCAGGTTTATGGCTACACCTTC.

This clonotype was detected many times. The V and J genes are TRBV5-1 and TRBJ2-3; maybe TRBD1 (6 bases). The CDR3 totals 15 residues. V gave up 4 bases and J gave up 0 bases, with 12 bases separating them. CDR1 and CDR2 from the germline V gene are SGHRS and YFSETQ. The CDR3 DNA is TGCGCCAGCAGCCCGGGGACACCTAGCACAGATACGCAGTATTTT. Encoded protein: CASSPGTPSTDTQYF.

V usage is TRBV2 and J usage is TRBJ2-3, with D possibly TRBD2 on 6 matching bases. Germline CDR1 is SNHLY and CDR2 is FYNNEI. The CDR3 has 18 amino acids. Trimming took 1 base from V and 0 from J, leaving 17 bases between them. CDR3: CASSEVPSVRVSTDTQYF. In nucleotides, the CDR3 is TGTGCCAGCAGTGAAGTTCCTAGCGTGAGAGTAAGCACAGATACGCAGTATTTT.

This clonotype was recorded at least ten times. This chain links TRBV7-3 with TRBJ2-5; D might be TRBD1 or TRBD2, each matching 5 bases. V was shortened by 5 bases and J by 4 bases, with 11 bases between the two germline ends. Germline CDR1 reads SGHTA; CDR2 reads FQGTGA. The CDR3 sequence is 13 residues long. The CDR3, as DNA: TGTGCCAGCAGCGAGGGGACGACAGAGACCCAGTACTTC. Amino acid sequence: CASSEGTTETQYF.

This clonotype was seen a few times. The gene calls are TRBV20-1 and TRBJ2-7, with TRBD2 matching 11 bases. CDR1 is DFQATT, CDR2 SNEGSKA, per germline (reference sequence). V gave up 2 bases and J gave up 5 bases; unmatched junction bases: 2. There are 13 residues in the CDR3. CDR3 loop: CSARPLAGDEQYF. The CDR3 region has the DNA TGCAGTGCTAGACCACTAGCGGGAGACGAGCAGTACTTC.

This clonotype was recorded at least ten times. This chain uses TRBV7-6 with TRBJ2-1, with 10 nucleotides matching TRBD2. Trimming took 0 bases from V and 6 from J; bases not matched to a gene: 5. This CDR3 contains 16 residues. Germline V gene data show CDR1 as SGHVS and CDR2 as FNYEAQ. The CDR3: CASSLALPSGSNEQFF. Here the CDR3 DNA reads TGTGCCAGCAGCTTAGCGTTGCCTAGCGGGAGCAATGAGCAGTTCTTC.

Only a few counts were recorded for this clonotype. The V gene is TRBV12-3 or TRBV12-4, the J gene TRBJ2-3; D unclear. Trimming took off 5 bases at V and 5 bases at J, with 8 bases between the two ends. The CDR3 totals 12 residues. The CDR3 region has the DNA TGTGCCAGCAGTCCCTGGGAAGATACGCAGTATTTT. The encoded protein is CASSPWEDTQYF.

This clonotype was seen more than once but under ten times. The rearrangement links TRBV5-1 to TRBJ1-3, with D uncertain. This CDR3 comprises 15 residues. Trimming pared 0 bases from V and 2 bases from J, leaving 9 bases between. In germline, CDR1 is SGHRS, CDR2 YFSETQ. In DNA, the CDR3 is TGCGCCAGCAGCTTGGAATGGACCCCTGGAAACACCATATATTTT. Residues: CASSLEWTPGNTIYF.

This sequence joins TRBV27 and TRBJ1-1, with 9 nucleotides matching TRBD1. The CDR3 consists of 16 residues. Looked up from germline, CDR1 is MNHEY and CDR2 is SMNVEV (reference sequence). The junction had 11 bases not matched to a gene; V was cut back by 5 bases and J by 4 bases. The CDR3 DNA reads TGTGCCAGCAGTCCTAGACCGGGACAGGGAATCACTGAAGCTTTCTTT. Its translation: CASSPRPGQGITEAFF.

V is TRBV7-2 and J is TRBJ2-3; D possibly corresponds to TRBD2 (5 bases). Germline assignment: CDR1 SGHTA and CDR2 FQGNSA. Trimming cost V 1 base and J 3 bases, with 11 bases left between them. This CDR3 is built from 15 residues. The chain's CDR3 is CASSLGLSPTDTQYF. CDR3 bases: TGTGCCAGCAGCTTAGGACTATCCCCTACAGATACGCAGTATTTT.

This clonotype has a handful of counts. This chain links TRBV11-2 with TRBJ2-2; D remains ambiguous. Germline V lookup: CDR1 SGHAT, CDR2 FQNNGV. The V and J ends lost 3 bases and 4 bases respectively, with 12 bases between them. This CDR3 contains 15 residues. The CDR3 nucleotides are TGTGCCAGCAGCTTTTCTCTCAGTCGCACCGGGGAGCTGTTTTTT. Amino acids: CASSFSLSRTGELFF.

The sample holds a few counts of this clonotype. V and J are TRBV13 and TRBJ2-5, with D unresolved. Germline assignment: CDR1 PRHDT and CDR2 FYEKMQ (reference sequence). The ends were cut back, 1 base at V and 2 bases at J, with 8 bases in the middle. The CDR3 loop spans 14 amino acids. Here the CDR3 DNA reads TGTGCCAGCAGCTTAGTCGTGCAACAAGAGACCCAGTACTTC. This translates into CASSLVVQQETQYF.

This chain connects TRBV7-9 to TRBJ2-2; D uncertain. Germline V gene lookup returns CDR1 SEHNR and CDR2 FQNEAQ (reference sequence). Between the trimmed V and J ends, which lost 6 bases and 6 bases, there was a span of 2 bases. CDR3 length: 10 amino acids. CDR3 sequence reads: CASRAGELFF. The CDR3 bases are TGTGCCAGCAGGGCCGGGGAGCTGTTTTTT.

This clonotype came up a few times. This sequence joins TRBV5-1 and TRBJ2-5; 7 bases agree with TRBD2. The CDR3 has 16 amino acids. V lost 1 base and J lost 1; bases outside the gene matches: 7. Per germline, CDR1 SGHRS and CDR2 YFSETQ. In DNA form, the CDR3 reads TGCGCCAGCAGCTTGTTAGGCGGGGGAATCCAAGAGACCCAGTACTTC. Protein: CASSLLGGGIQETQYF.

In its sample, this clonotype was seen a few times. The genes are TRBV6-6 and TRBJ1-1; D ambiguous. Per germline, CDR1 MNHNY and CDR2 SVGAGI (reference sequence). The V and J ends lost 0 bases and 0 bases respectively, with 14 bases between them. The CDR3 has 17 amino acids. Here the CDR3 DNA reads TGTGCCAGCAGTTACTCGCCAAGGGCGGGAATGAACACTGAAGCTTTCTTT. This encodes CASSYSPRAGMNTEAFF.

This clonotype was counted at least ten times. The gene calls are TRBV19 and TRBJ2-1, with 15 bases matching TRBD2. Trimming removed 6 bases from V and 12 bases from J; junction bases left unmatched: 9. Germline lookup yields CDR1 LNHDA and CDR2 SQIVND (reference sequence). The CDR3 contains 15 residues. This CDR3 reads CASRGLAGGLGPQFF. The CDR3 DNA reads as TGTGCCAGTAGGGGACTAGCGGGAGGCCTAGGGCCGCAGTTCTTC. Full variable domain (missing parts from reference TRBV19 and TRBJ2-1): DGGITQSPKYLFRKEGQNVTLSCEQNLNHDAMYWYRQDPGQGLRLIYYSQIVNDFQKGDIAEGYSVSREKKESFPLTVTSAQKNPTAFYLCASRGLAGGLGPQFFGPGTRLTVL.